The clone carrying this TCR beta chain has just one count. Clones were sequenced by immunoSEQ multiplex PCR, and TCRdb holds only the in-frame ones, with some missing. The table shows roughly 230,000 clones, with more than 75% occurring only once. The CDR3 runs to 16 residues. J was trimmed by 6 bases and V by 1 base; bases with no gene match: 7. CDR1 is MNHNS, CDR2 SASEGT, per germline. The record originates from a study of blood T cell repertoires in COVID-19. The study recruited exposed participants who had met a COVID-19 case within 2 weeks before entry. The receptor was derived from a woman in her 50s who had been exposed to COVID-19. J is TRBJ1-5 and V is TRBV6-1; 9 nucleotides match TRBD1. The sample comprised PBMCs or T cells enriched from blood (not recorded which). The CDR3, as DNA: TGTGCCAGCAGTGAAGGCAAGGGACAGGGCGGTCAGCCCCAGCATTTT. Translation gives CASSEGKGQGGQPQHF.